These 29 T cell receptor beta chains share one sample of origin, sequenced in a study of blood T cell repertoires in COVID-19. Clones were read by immunoSEQ multiplex PCR, and TCRdb kept only the in-frame ones, dropping some. The sample shows 50,000 to 55,000 clones, about 80% of them seen only once. Source material: peripheral blood. These receptors all come from a human donor in a cohort sampled during active COVID-19.

J is TRBJ2-2 and V is TRBV2, with 9 nucleotides matching TRBD2. The V segment lost 1 base and the J segment 6 bases; nucleotides outside the gene matches: 12. The CDR3 is made up of 18 amino acids. Looked up from germline, CDR1 is SNHLY and CDR2 is FYNNEI. Written as DNA, the CDR3 is TGTGCCAGCAGTGAAGGCGTCGCGGGGGGGCAGTTTCCCGGGGAGCTGTTTTTT. Protein sequence: CASSEGVAGGQFPGELFF.

This chain joins TRBV2 and TRBJ1-2; 10 bases agree with TRBD1. CDR3 length: 14 amino acids. V gave up 7 bases and J gave up 4 bases; unmatched junction bases: 6. Germline V gene lookup returns CDR1 SNHLY and CDR2 FYNNEI. This CDR3 reads CASIKGQGSYGYTF. The CDR3, as DNA: TGTGCCAGCATCAAGGGACAGGGGAGCTATGGCTACACCTTC.

The genes are TRBV6-4 and TRBJ1-1; TRBD1 is a possible D gene (6 bases). This CDR3 spans 13 amino acids. Trimming took 4 bases from V and 4 from J, leaving 10 bases between them. Looked up from germline, CDR1 is MRHNA and CDR2 is SNTAGT. The CDR3 here is CASSATGTTEAFF. The CDR3 DNA follows: TGTGCCAGCAGTGCGACAGGTACCACTGAAGCTTTCTTT.

The chain employs TRBV7-9 and TRBJ2-1; 14 bases fit TRBD2. Trimming cost V 4 bases and J 2 bases; bases outside gene matches: 7. Germline-derived CDR1 and CDR2 are SEHNR and FQNEAQ (reference sequence). CDR3 size: 18 residues. The CDR3: CASSSLGTSGGAYNEQFF. In nucleotides, the CDR3 is TGTGCCAGCAGCTCGCTAGGGACTAGCGGGGGTGCCTACAATGAGCAGTTCTTC.

The chain links TRBV6-5 to TRBJ1-6; the D gene is possibly TRBD1 (6 bases). CDR1 and CDR2 (germline): MNHEY, SVGAGI. The CDR3 has 15 residues. The V gene lost 4 bases and the J gene lost 8 bases, with 15 bases spanning the gap. The CDR3 coding sequence is TGTGCCAGCAGTTCGTACAGGGACCCATATTCACCCCTCCACTTT. It codes for CASSSYRDPYSPLHF.

This chain connects TRBV7-2 to TRBJ2-1; 10 bases agree with TRBD2. After removal of 1 base from V and 5 bases from J, the junction contained 5 bases not matched to a gene. The CDR3 contains 16 residues. Germline CDR1 SGHTA, CDR2 FQGNSA. CDR3 protein: CASSLDKSGGDNEQFF. The CDR3 bases are TGTGCCAGCAGCTTAGATAAGAGCGGGGGGGACAATGAGCAGTTCTTC.

V is TRBV30 and J is TRBJ2-1; TRBD2 matches at 7 bases. Germline V gene data show CDR1 as GTSNPN and CDR2 as SVGIG (reference sequence). The J segment lost 10 bases and the V segment lost 4 bases, leaving 4 bases of the junction unmatched. The CDR3 totals 11 residues. In nucleotides, the CDR3 is TGTGCCTGGACCCAGCGGGGCGAGCAGTTCTTC. Protein product: CAWTQRGEQFF. The entire variable domain, with the rest obtained from reference TRBV30 and TRBJ2-1, is as follows: SQTIHQWPATLVQPVGSPLSLECTVEGTSNPNLYWYRQAAGRGLQLLFYSVGIGQISSEVPQNLSASRPQDRQFILSSKKLLLSDSGFYLCAWTQRGEQFFGPGTRLTVL.

The J gene is TRBJ2-7, the V gene TRBV10-3; possible D gene TRBD2, 5 bases. Germline CDR1 is ENHRY and CDR2 is SYGVKD. V was pared by 10 bases and J by 4 bases, with 17 bases between. The CDR3 is 13 residues long. CDR3 bases: TGTGCCACCTCCCGGGAACCCACTTACGAGCAGTACTTC. This gives the protein CATSREPTYEQYF.

The rearrangement uses TRBV5-4 and TRBJ2-4; D might be TRBD1 (6 bases). CDR3 size: 15 residues. The V end was cut by 4 bases, the J end by 0 bases, with 11 bases between. Germline assignment: CDR1 SGHNT and CDR2 YYREEE (reference sequence). CDR3 sequence reads: CASSDPQGAKNIQYF. The DNA for the CDR3 is TGTGCCAGCAGCGACCCACAGGGAGCCAAAAACATTCAGTACTTC.

V and J are TRBV28 and TRBJ2-2; D is perhaps TRBD1 (6 bases). V was trimmed by 6 bases and J by 2 bases, leaving 13 bases between them. The V gene's germline CDR1 is MDHEN and CDR2 SYDVKM. The CDR3 runs 15 residues. The CDR3, as DNA: TGTGCCAGCAGGTCAGGGGTCTTCAACACCGGGGAGCTGTTTTTT. Protein: CASRSGVFNTGELFF.

This chain uses TRBV7-5 with TRBJ2-5; the table names TRBD2, a call not compared with the DNA. TRBV7-5 counts as a pseudogene. The CDR3 loop spans 17 amino acids. The CDR3 region is CARSLVGPAGVKETQYF. CDR3 bases: TGTGCCAGAAGCTTAGTTGGTCCAGCGGGAGTTAAAGAGACCCAGTACTTC.

The chain is built from TRBV10-3 and TRBJ2-3, with 7 bases aligning to TRBD1. CDR1 is ENHRY and CDR2 is SYGVKD in the germline V gene. The CDR3 totals 14 residues. The ends lost 5 bases at V and 2 bases at J; junction bases unmatched: 4. CDR3 nucleotides: TGTGCCATCAGTATGGGACAGAACACAGATACGCAGTATTTT. Protein: CAISMGQNTDTQYF.

The J gene is TRBJ2-1, the V gene TRBV7-2; TRBD2 agrees at 7 bases. The CDR3 is 13 amino acids. The trim removed 9 bases at V and 6 bases at J, leaving 8 bases unmatched. CDR1 SGHTA and CDR2 FQGNSA come from the germline V gene. This chain's CDR3 is CARFMGGINEQFF. In DNA, the CDR3 is TGTGCCAGGTTTATGGGGGGGATCAATGAGCAGTTCTTC.

The chain recombines TRBV2 with TRBJ2-7, with a weak D call TRBD2 (6 bases). Looked up from germline, CDR1 is SNHLY and CDR2 is FYNNEI. This CDR3 region has 13 residues. Trimming stripped 5 bases from V and 7 bases from J, with 15 bases between. CDR3 coding DNA: TGTGCCAGCAGTCCGTCGGGACGGGGGGAGCAGTACTTC. Translation: CASSPSGRGEQYF.

V usage is TRBV5-1 and J usage is TRBJ1-3, with 8 bases aligning to TRBD1. The CDR3 is 15 residues long. The trim removed 1 base at V and 0 bases at J, leaving 0 bases unmatched. From germline, CDR1 is SGHRS and CDR2 YFSETQ. Written as DNA, the CDR3 is TGCGCCAGCAGCTTGACAGGGGGCTCTGGAAACACCATATATTTT. This sequence encodes CASSLTGGSGNTIYF.

This chain uses TRBV18 with TRBJ1-6; 9 bases fit TRBD1. The junction had 2 bases not matched to a gene; V was cut back by 4 bases and J by 7 bases. The CDR3 covers 14 residues. In germline, CDR1 is KGHSH, CDR2 LQKENI. CDR3 amino acids: CASSLDRGNSPLHF. Written as DNA, the CDR3 is TGTGCCAGCTCACTCGACAGGGGGAATTCACCCCTCCACTTT.

The chain uses TRBV27 and TRBJ1-2; 7 positions agree with TRBD1. The CDR3 is 14 amino acids. Germline CDR1 MNHEY, CDR2 SMNVEV (reference sequence). J was trimmed by 4 bases and V by 5 bases; bases with no gene match: 7. The CDR3 DNA follows: TGTGCCAGCAGTCAGAACCGGGACAGCTATGGCTACACCTTC. It encodes CASSQNRDSYGYTF.

The chain recombines TRBV21-1 with TRBJ1-2. TRBV21-1 is flagged as a pseudogene. CDR3 length: 14 residues. CDR3 residues: CASSNGGIPYGYTF. The CDR3 bases are TGTGCCAGCTCAAACGGAGGGATCCCCTATGGCTACACCTTC.

This chain links TRBV18 with TRBJ2-1, with a possible D match to TRBD1 (6 bases). The ends were cut back, 4 bases at V and 0 bases at J, with 13 bases in the middle. The CDR3 loop spans 16 amino acids. Germline assignment: CDR1 KGHSH and CDR2 LQKENI. The CDR3, as DNA: TGTGCCAGCTCACGTGACAGGCCCCGCTCCTACAATGAGCAGTTCTTC. Translating it yields CASSRDRPRSYNEQFF.

This chain connects TRBV4-3 to TRBJ1-5; TRBD1 might be the D (6 bases). CDR1 is LGHNA and CDR2 is YSLEER in the germline V gene. The CDR3 length is 14 residues. Trimming removed 0 bases at V and 7 bases at J, with 10 bases between. CDR3 amino acids: CASSQDRGWQPQHF. The CDR3 DNA reads as TGCGCCAGCAGCCAAGACAGGGGTTGGCAGCCCCAGCATTTT.

The J gene is TRBJ2-5, the V gene TRBV5-1; D perhaps matches TRBD1 (6 bases). Germline lookup yields CDR1 SGHRS and CDR2 YFSETQ. The V and J ends lost 4 bases and 5 bases respectively, with 15 bases between them. The CDR3 covers 14 residues. The CDR3 nucleotides read TGCGCCAGCAGCAATCCCAGGGGAGTCGAGACCCAGTACTTC. Protein sequence: CASSNPRGVETQYF. The whole variable domain, filled in from reference TRBV5-1 and TRBJ2-5, reads KAGVTQTPRYLIKTRGQQVTLSCSPISGHRSVSWYQQTPGQGLQFLFEYFSETQRNKGNFPGRFSGRQFSNSRSEMNVSTLELGDSALYLCASSNPRGVETQYFGPGTRLLVL.

The rearrangement uses TRBV18 and TRBJ2-4; TRBD2 might be the D (6 bases). V shed 1 base and J shed 8 bases, with 12 bases lying between them. CDR3 size: 14 residues. CDR1 is KGHSH, CDR2 LQKENI, per germline. The CDR3, as DNA: TGTGCCAGCTCACCACGGACTAACGCGGACATTCAGTACTTC. It codes for CASSPRTNADIQYF.

This clone appeared a single time. This rearrangement joins TRBV6-5 to TRBJ1-1, with TRBD1 matching 8 bases. The CDR3 runs 12 residues. The V and J ends lost 5 bases and 7 bases, in that order; junction bases with no gene match: 3. Germline V gene lookup returns CDR1 MNHEY and CDR2 SVGAGI. The CDR3 loop is CASSRGQGEAFF. CDR3 DNA sequence: TGTGCCAGCAGTCGCGGACAGGGTGAAGCTTTCTTT.

The chain uses TRBV7-2 and TRBJ1-1; weak D call: TRBD1 (5 bases). The CDR3 consists of 16 residues. Germline CDR1 reads SGHTA; CDR2 reads FQGNSA. Trimming stripped 6 bases from V and 1 base from J, with 18 bases between. For the CDR3, the DNA is TGTGCCAGCAGACCCCGAGGAGGGACCGGGAACACTGAAGCTTTCTTT. It codes for CASRPRGGTGNTEAFF.

This clone was observed a few times. The chain employs TRBV7-2 and TRBJ1-3; D remains unclear. V was pared by 3 bases and J by 2 bases, with 8 bases between. The CDR3 loop spans 14 amino acids. The germline gives CDR1 SGHTA, CDR2 FQGNSA. The CDR3 loop is CASSFGNAGNTIYF. CDR3 in DNA: TGTGCCAGCAGCTTCGGGAATGCTGGAAACACCATATATTTT.

CDR3 residues: CASSEDPWRNNEQFF. CDR3 nucleotide sequence: TGTGCCAGCAGTGAGGATCCTTGGAGGAACAATGAGCAGTTCTTC. The chain carries TRBV6-1 and TRBJ2-1, with a possible D match to TRBD2 (5 bases). The CDR3 is 15 residues long. Trimming shortened V by 3 bases and J by 5 bases, and 14 bases separated the two germline ends. Per germline, CDR1 MNHNS and CDR2 SASEGT.

V gene TRBV6-6 combines with J gene TRBJ1-2, with 8 nucleotides matching TRBD1. This CDR3 is built from 14 residues. V was clipped by 6 bases and J by 2 bases; unmatched bases: 5. Germline V gives CDR1 MNHNY, CDR2 SVGAGI (reference sequence). The CDR3 loop reads CASSPAGGNYGYTF. CDR3 nucleotide sequence: TGTGCCAGCAGCCCCGCAGGGGGCAACTATGGCTACACCTTC.

V usage is TRBV5-1 and J usage is TRBJ2-7; TRBD2 matches 8 bases. The CDR3 is made up of 14 amino acids. V lost 4 bases and J lost 0; bases outside the gene matches: 3. CDR1 and CDR2 (germline): SGHRS, YFSETQ. CDR3 nucleotides: TGCGCCAGCAGCATCGGGGGGGCCTCCTACGAGCAGTACTTC. Translating it yields CASSIGGASYEQYF.

The CDR3 DNA reads TGTGCCTGGAGTCGGTCGAACACTGAAGCTTTCTTT. Translation gives CAWSRSNTEAFF. The rearrangement joins TRBV30 to TRBJ1-1, with D unresolved. Trimming shortened V by 2 bases and J by 1 base, and 5 bases separated the two germline ends. Looked up from germline, CDR1 is GTSNPN and CDR2 is SVGIG (reference sequence). CDR3 length equals 12 residues.